The text below deals with one T cell receptor beta chain. This clone was observed a single time. Its antigen is currently not known. Qualities for individual bases were not recorded, and no much larger clone is one base off. The same CDR3 arises from other DNA sequences in this sample as well. This entry belongs to a study of cytomegalovirus exposure and HLA in healthy donors (TCRdb year 2017). Describing the broader study: In an earlier analysis of roughly 500 of the donors, approximately 260 Gb of sequence data and 100 million or so unique TCR beta sequences from roughly 180 million T cells were reported. Both class I and class II loci were covered by HLA typing, at four-digit resolution. A later analysis re-examined previously published TCR beta repertoires from several hundred donors and added high-resolution HLA genotyping to investigate patterns of TCR occurrence. The study profiled the T cell repertoires of about 640 subjects by immunosequencing and related them to cytomegalovirus serostatus. To predict cytomegalovirus infection status, the study brought together high-throughput TCR immunosequencing, statistical association of individual TCRs with disease status, and machine learning. On average, roughly 240,000 unique TCR beta nucleotide sequences were sequenced per donor among 350 to 400 genotyped donors of the cohort, with around 19% of those sequences being non-productive. To decide whether each TCR beta V gene segment behaved as functional or pseudogenic, an earlier analysis of some 600 of the donors relied on high-throughput TCR beta sequencing. Donor age, sex, ethnicity and CMV serostatus were compiled together with the repertoire data. All discovery cohort repertoires had been generated using a single sequencing platform. Approximately 300 gigabases of sequencing data and 70 million to 100 million unique TCR sequences were included in an early release covering 550 to 800 HLA-typed donors. Rather than using new phenotypic data, the later analysis identified candidate immune exposures from TCR beta sequences and from how often those sequences occurred across donors. In a later genetic analysis, genome-wide SNP genotypes for 398 of the 666 donors were used, and that subset was treated as a discovery cohort. Roughly 5 DR-DQ haplotypes were handled as single units for association and clustering, since linkage in the cohort was strong. Of the 398 genotyped donors, about 84% fell in the genetic ancestry cluster associated with self-reported Caucasian donors. Besides the first cohort of 666 subjects, a separate validation cohort made up of 120 different subjects was used. The study aimed to test whether cataloging public T cell receptors could reveal signatures of past pathogen exposure. The number of typed donors differed by locus: about 620-640 for A, B, C, DRB1 and DQB1; approximately 530 for DQA1; fewer than 610 for DPA1; and about 450 for DPB1.

The cohort comprised hundreds of healthy bone marrow donors. At the time of sampling, all cohort members were nominally healthy, though unrecorded immune exposures were likely present. The donor was CMV seropositive and was included in the group of almost 300 seropositive cohort members. A peripheral blood sample was provided by each donor, and peripheral blood mononuclear cells were used for TCR beta sequencing. The Qiagen DNeasy Blood Extraction Kit was used to extract genomic DNA from the blood cell samples. Library preparation employed the immunoSEQ multiplex PCR assay. The multiplex PCR relied on a mix of 60 forward primers for TCR Vbeta segments and 13 reverse primers for TCR Jbeta segments. The CDR3 region of rearranged TCR beta genes was amplified from genomic DNA with a multiplex PCR assay. Amplified TCR beta libraries were sequenced as 87-base-pair reads on the Illumina HiSeq System. Per the authors' processing: A later analysis counted approximately 74 million unique TCR beta chains across the 550 to 750 repertoires, and around 9.9 million of these chains were shared by at least two donors. To remove PCR and sequencing errors, raw reads were error-corrected and collapsed into unique sequences using a nearest-neighbor algorithm that merged closely related sequences. V, D and J gene segments were assigned by aligning CDR3 sequences to IMGT reference sequences. For a sequence to be retained, at least a six-nucleotide match to both a V gene segment and a J gene segment was required. A rearrangement counted as productive if the CDR3 had no stop codons and remained in frame with V and J, and every other rearrangement counted as non-productive. Following IMGT convention, CDR3 was defined as the stretch from the second conserved V-encoded cysteine to the conserved J-encoded phenylalanine. The earlier analysis of some 550 of the donors excluded any sequence lacking an unambiguous match to a single V gene segment. In an earlier analysis of some 590 of the donors, a V segment was called functional when productive rearrangements were above 56.7%, and segregating when the standard deviation between donors exceeded 5%. A statistical classification framework was built to diagnose cytomegalovirus status from the catalog of TCR beta chain sequences. V and J gene assignment, in a later analysis, came from comparing TCR nucleotide sequences with IMGT/GENE-DB human TR gene sequences. In a later analysis, CDR3 sequences and most-parsimonious VDJ recombination scenarios were assigned using the TCRdist pipeline. In a later analysis, each TCR beta chain was defined by its CDR3 amino acid sequence together with its V-gene family, and reads lacking a unique V-gene family were excluded. In a later analysis, 500 to 700 highly shared, low-generation-probability nucleotide sequences were removed to address suspected cross-contamination and a sequencing artifact. For each public chain, a later analysis derived a clonal expansion index from normalized ranks of inferred template counts within each repertoire. In a later analysis, generation probabilities were computed using a VDJ recombination model fitted to out-of-frame rearrangements, and the results were checked against IGoR. In a later analysis, TCR-TCR, TCR-HLA and TCR-CMV co-occurrence was scored with hypergeometric tests, and a repertoire-size bias correction was applied to TCR pairs. A later analysis estimated false discovery rates by permuting HLA or CMV assignments 20 times. In a later analysis, co-occurring TCRs were grouped using DBSCAN, and TCRdist sequence similarity was added for clustering within HLA-allele-positive subsets. Repertoires with fewer than 30,000 or more than 120,000 public chains, plus five repertoires with anomalous nucleotide sharing, were excluded from co-occurrence clustering. The clones in this table, taken by TCRdb from immuneACCESS, are in-frame only. Not every clone is retained; where verified, under half of the shortfall comes from an unresolved V gene, and the cause of the rest is unknown. The D gene and trimming were derived from the DNA, and the V and J assignments and clone size from that table. The sample yields about 110,000 clones; roughly 13% were counted once. 16% of the sample is in the top ten clones.

Study-wide conclusions, independent of this receptor: This cohort had only TCR beta chains sequenced, and the lack of alpha or paired-chain data limited which features could be detected. In vitro tests confirmed that three of the cytomegalovirus-associated TCR beta chains recognize cytomegalovirus antigens. An association between a missense DCLRE1C variant and V-gene and J-gene trimming of TCR beta chains was found in a later genetic analysis and replicated in an independent cohort. An earlier analysis of 450 to 750 of the donors showed that most TCR beta V segments appeared in productive rearrangements either about 90% or about 30% of the time, which broadly matched IMGT annotations. In both the original and validation cohorts, the classifier was reported to diagnose cytomegalovirus status with high specificity and sensitivity. The only immune exposure information available for the cohort was CMV serostatus. A later analysis associated 15,000 to 20,000 TCR beta sequences with specific HLA alleles at a false discovery rate of 0.05. The study gave a list of under 200 TCR beta chains associated with cytomegalovirus. Some IMGT-functional V segments, including TRBV6-2 and TRBV6-3, could not be told apart with the 87-base-pair reads, so those segments were excluded. A further reported finding was that TCR beta sequences accurately predicted the HLA-A and HLA-B alleles for most subjects in the first cohort. While some public TCRs were present in many individuals, most TCR sequences turned up only very rarely across donors. A later analysis found that most CMV-associated TCR beta chains appeared HLA-restricted, with HLA associations seemingly driven largely by CMV exposure. Correlated functional status among segregating V segments might be attributable to linkage disequilibrium, but an unknown experimental factor could not be ruled out. In a later analysis, several top co-occurrence clusters were reported to appear linked to parvovirus B19, influenza, CMV and Epstein-Barr virus. In a later analysis, HLA-associated TCR beta chains were found to be more clonally expanded and to have lower generation probabilities than equally common non-associated chains. In a later genetic analysis, fewer N-insertions in productive TCRs were reported among donors in an Asian-associated ancestry cluster than the roughly 640-donor mean. Roughly uniform sequencing depth across donors was assumed in presence/absence analyses, although this assumption may not hold. It was suggested by the authors that the approach could potentially be generalized to other disease states and immunological phenotypes. Over 15 rarely observed V segments, including chromosome 9 orphons, were excluded from the earlier analysis of a few hundred of the donors because counts were too low. HLA typing was unavailable for some donors at each locus, so association tests used only the typed subset. Assigning TCR associations to individual alleles was difficult when HLA alleles, especially DR and DQ, strongly co-occurred. A group of highly shared sequence variants was considered likely to be a technical artifact of the sequencing pipeline. According to a later analysis, TCR association rates differed among HLA loci, with DRB1 alleles showing the most associated TCRs and HLA-C alleles showing the fewest.

The germline V gene sets CDR1 to SQVTM and CDR2 to ANQGSEA. The germline V end is reduced by 5 bases and the J end by 5 bases; junction bases left unmatched: 9. Including the terminal cysteine and phenylalanine, the CDR3 comprises 13 residues. CDR3 DNA only is kept here, 39 bases in frame from base 1. Recombination connected TRBV29-1 to TRBJ2-7; TRBD2 fits 7 bases in the junction. This receptor was obtained from a man between 35 and 55 years old in good health and CMV-seropositive. Material: PBMCs. In nucleotides, the sequence is TGCAGCGTTTGGGGCCGCCTAGCGGACGAGCAGTACTTC. The encoded protein is CSVWGRLADEQYF.